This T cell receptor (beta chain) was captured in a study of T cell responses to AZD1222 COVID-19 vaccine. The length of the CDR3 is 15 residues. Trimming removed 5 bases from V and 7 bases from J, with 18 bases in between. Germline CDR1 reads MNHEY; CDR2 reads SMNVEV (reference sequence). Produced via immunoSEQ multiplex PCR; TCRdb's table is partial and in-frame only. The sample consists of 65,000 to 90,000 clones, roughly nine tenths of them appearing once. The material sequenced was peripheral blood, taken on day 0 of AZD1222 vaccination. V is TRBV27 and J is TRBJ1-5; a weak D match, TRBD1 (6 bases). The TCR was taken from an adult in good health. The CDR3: CASSPNKQGSQPQHF. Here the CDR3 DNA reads TGTGCCAGCAGTCCAAATAAACAGGGATCACAGCCCCAGCATTTT.